This note documents a single TCR beta chain sequence. The antigen is undetermined. The V segment lost 6 bases and the J segment 4 bases; nucleotides outside the gene matches: 12. The CDR3 extends over 16 amino acids. The germline V gene has CDR1 KGHSH and CDR2 LQKENI. Produced via immunoSEQ multiplex PCR; TCRdb's table is partial and in-frame only. This sample has 20,000 to 25,000 clones, with 75% to 85% found just once. The data belong to a study of OX40 agonist ivuxolimab in advanced cancers. Overall study context: Enrolled patients in dose escalation had cancers that were hepatocellular carcinoma, melanoma, renal cell or head and neck cancer.

Findings and caveats of the study: On average, CD8+ T cells showed a greater number of expanded clones than CD4+.

Exclusion applied to patients with autoimmune disease history or systemic immunosuppression. Sequencing used CD4+ or CD8+ T cells sorted from blood, obtained in a trial of the OX40 agonist ivuxolimab. The V call is TRBV18, the J call TRBJ1-2, with 9 bases that match TRBD1. The clonotype comes from an adult with an advanced solid tumor such as melanoma, head and neck, liver or kidney cancer. CDR3 nucleotides: TGTGCCAGCTCCCCTACAGGGGGCGGGTGGAGCTATGGCTACACCTTC. It specifies CASSPTGGGWSYGYTF.